This T cell receptor beta chain was sequenced during a study of blood T cell repertoires in COVID-19. Across the study: Samples taken during acute and convalescent COVID-19 were collected in the United States, Italy and Spain.

Sequencing was performed with immunoSEQ multiplex PCR; in TCRdb, only in-frame clones are kept and a portion is missing. The sample carries over 150,000 clones, around 80% recorded once. CDR3 length equals 16 residues. The V gene end was trimmed by 6 bases and the J gene end by 5 bases; junction bases not matched to a gene: 12. The germline gives CDR1 MNHNY, CDR2 SVGAGI (reference sequence). The sample taken for sequencing was peripheral blood. The sequence was obtained from a woman aged 60 to 75 with acute or convalescent COVID-19. V and J are TRBV6-6 and TRBJ1-1; 10 bases map to TRBD1. The CDR3 coding sequence is TGTGCCAGCAGGTCCAGACAGGGGGCAGAAGGGACTGAAGCTTTCTTT. Protein product: CASRSRQGAEGTEAFF.